These 21 T cell receptor beta chains were sequenced from one sample in a study of T cell changes during pregnancy in multiple sclerosis. Repertoires were generated with immunoSEQ multiplex PCR, while TCRdb's copy carries only in-frame clones and drops some. Of about 45,000 clones in the sample, 80% to 95% were seen once. The sequencing here drew on CD4+ T cells from peripheral blood mononuclear cells, taken before pregnancy. Source of these receptors: a female donor with multiple sclerosis, enrolled in a pregnancy study.

V is TRBV28 and J is TRBJ2-1; TRBD2 matches at 12 bases. The CDR3 has 19 amino acids. J gave up 3 bases and V 6 bases, and 15 bases lay outside the gene matches. The V gene's germline CDR1 is MDHEN and CDR2 SYDVKM. Here the CDR3 DNA reads TGTGCCAGCAGAATCCTGACTAGCGGGAGATGGTCCGACTACAATGAGCAGTTCTTC. Residues: CASRILTSGRWSDYNEQFF. The complete variable domain, with remaining parts taken from reference TRBV28 and TRBJ2-1, reads DVKVTQSSRYLVKRTGEKVFLECVQDMDHENMFWYRQDPGLGLRLIYFSYDVKMKEKGDIPEGYSVSREKKERFSLILESASTNQTSMYLCASRILTSGRWSDYNEQFFGPGTRLTVL.

The chain is built from TRBV6-5 and TRBJ2-3, with TRBD1 matching over 8 bases. Losses at the gene ends were 10 bases for V and 4 bases for J; bases not matched to a gene: 10. From germline, CDR1 is MNHEY and CDR2 SVGAGI. The CDR3 is 14 residues long. CDR3 nucleotides: TGTGCCACGAGATGGGACAGGTTCGCAGATACGCAGTATTTT. It translates to CATRWDRFADTQYF.

This rearrangement joins TRBV18 to TRBJ1-5; a possible D gene is TRBD1 (6 bases). Trimming pared 1 base from V and 0 bases from J, leaving 22 bases between. The CDR3 sequence is 20 residues long. CDR1 and CDR2 from the germline V gene are KGHSH and LQKENI. CDR3 region: CASSPLRPTGTSTSNQPQHF. CDR3 coding DNA: TGTGCCAGCTCACCACTCAGACCCACAGGGACCTCGACTAGCAATCAGCCCCAGCATTTT.

This chain connects TRBV18 to TRBJ2-2; 7 bases are shared with TRBD1. V shed 3 bases and J 0 bases; nucleotides not matched to a gene: 4. In germline, CDR1 is KGHSH, CDR2 LQKENI. The CDR3 contains 16 residues. Here the CDR3 DNA reads TGTGCCAGCTCACCCAACCAGGGGGCGAACACCGGGGAGCTGTTTTTT. The encoded protein is CASSPNQGANTGELFF.

This rearrangement joins TRBV13 to TRBJ2-1; 9 bases line up with TRBD1. The CDR3 consists of 15 residues. The germline V gene encodes CDR1 PRHDT and CDR2 FYEKMQ (reference sequence). V lost 7 bases and J lost 2; bases outside the gene matches: 6. The CDR3 region is CASISRDRAYNEQFF. For the CDR3, the DNA is TGTGCCAGCATCAGCAGGGACAGGGCCTACAATGAGCAGTTCTTC.

To note about this clone: Within the sample, other DNA sequences also encode this same CDR3. The gene calls are TRBV27 and TRBJ2-5; TRBD1 agrees at 9 bases. Germline CDR1 is MNHEY and CDR2 is SMNVEV (reference sequence). The junction had 9 bases not matched to a gene; V was cut back by 5 bases and J by 2 bases. The CDR3 loop spans 16 amino acids. The DNA for the CDR3 is TGTGCCAGCAGTCTCTACGGACAGGGGCGGCAAGAGACCCAGTACTTC. This translates into CASSLYGQGRQETQYF.

V is TRBV7-3 and J is TRBJ1-1; the D gene is possibly TRBD1 (6 bases). The V end was cut by 1 base, the J end by 3 bases, with 12 bases between. CDR1 is SGHTA, CDR2 FQGTGA, per germline. This CDR3 contains 15 residues. The CDR3 coding sequence is TGTGCCAGCAGCTTAAACCCACAGGGCCACACTGAAGCTTTCTTT. Translated, it gives CASSLNPQGHTEAFF.

This chain links TRBV13 with TRBJ1-1; a weak D match, TRBD1 (6 bases). The CDR3 runs 14 residues. Germline values: CDR1 PRHDT, CDR2 FYEKMQ (reference sequence). Trimming shortened V by 5 bases and J by 1 base, and 11 bases separated the two germline ends. CDR3 DNA sequence: TGTGCCAGCAGCGTGGACAGACAGAACACTGAAGCTTTCTTT. Encoded protein: CASSVDRQNTEAFF.

J is TRBJ2-3 and V is TRBV27; no clear D. This CDR3 has 13 amino acids. The germline V gene encodes CDR1 MNHEY and CDR2 SMNVEV (reference sequence). Trimming stripped 5 bases from V and 5 bases from J, with 11 bases between. The CDR3 region is CASSPLSEDTQYF. In DNA form, the CDR3 reads TGTGCCAGCAGTCCTCTGAGCGAAGATACGCAGTATTTT.

J is TRBJ1-3 and V is TRBV15; no firm D call. The CDR3 is made up of 14 amino acids. Trimming pared 1 base from V and 4 bases from J, leaving 8 bases between. Germline V CDR1 and CDR2: LNHNV, YYDKDF (reference sequence). This chain's CDR3 is CATSRADLGNTIYF. Here the CDR3 DNA reads TGTGCCACCAGCAGAGCGGACTTAGGAAACACCATATATTTT.

The V call is TRBV9, the J call TRBJ2-7, with 9 nucleotides matching TRBD2. Per germline, CDR1 SGDLS and CDR2 YYNGEE. V lost 0 bases, J lost 2 bases, and 12 bases stayed unmatched. The length of the CDR3 is 18 residues. This chain's CDR3 is CASSVDVGGAGGTYEQYF. The CDR3 DNA reads as TGTGCCAGCAGCGTAGACGTTGGAGGAGCGGGGGGCACCTACGAGCAGTACTTC.

This clone was detected once. V usage is TRBV4-3 and J usage is TRBJ2-3; TRBD2 matches 7 bases. This CDR3 has 15 residues. Germline CDR1 LGHNA, CDR2 YSLEER. V lost 1 base, J lost 8 bases, and 9 bases stayed unmatched. The CDR3 sequence is CASSQGRWGGGTQYF. CDR3 coding DNA: TGCGCCAGCAGCCAAGGCCGGTGGGGCGGGGGTACGCAGTATTTT.

This chain joins TRBV28 and TRBJ2-5, with D perhaps TRBD1 (5 bases). V was shortened by 2 bases and J by 8 bases, with 12 bases between the two germline ends. This CDR3 comprises 13 residues. Germline lookup yields CDR1 MDHEN and CDR2 SYDVKM. The CDR3 spells CASSLGAEVTQYF. The CDR3 DNA follows: TGTGCCAGCAGTTTAGGGGCGGAAGTCACCCAGTACTTC. Full variable domain (outside the CDR3, taken from reference TRBV28 and TRBJ2-5): DVKVTQSSRYLVKRTGEKVFLECVQDMDHENMFWYRQDPGLGLRLIYFSYDVKMKEKGDIPEGYSVSREKKERFSLILESASTNQTSMYLCASSLGAEVTQYFGPGTRLLVL.

V and J are TRBV18 and TRBJ2-2; 7 bases align to TRBD1. Germline V gives CDR1 KGHSH, CDR2 LQKENI. The V segment lost 2 bases and the J segment 4 bases; nucleotides outside the gene matches: 7. The CDR3 sequence is 16 residues long. The CDR3 protein is CASSPRQGVSTGELFF. The CDR3 nucleotides read TGTGCCAGCTCACCAAGGCAGGGGGTTTCCACCGGGGAGCTGTTTTTT.

This clone was seen more than once but under ten times. The gene calls are TRBV27 and TRBJ1-2; a possible D gene is TRBD1 (5 bases). From germline, CDR1 is MNHEY and CDR2 SMNVEV (reference sequence). Trimming stripped 5 bases from V and 1 base from J, with 11 bases between. The CDR3 totals 14 residues. The CDR3 DNA follows: TGTGCCAGCAGTATAAACAGGCTTAACTATGGCTACACCTTC. This translates into CASSINRLNYGYTF.

The chain links TRBV7-7 to TRBJ2-1, with TRBD2 identical over 11 bases. Germline V gene lookup returns CDR1 SSHAT and CDR2 FNYEAQ (reference sequence). The V and J ends lost 0 bases and 6 bases, in that order; junction bases with no gene match: 7. CDR3 size: 17 residues. CDR3: CASSLAGLAGGGNEQFF. In DNA, the CDR3 is TGTGCCAGCAGCTTAGCTGGTCTAGCGGGAGGTGGCAATGAGCAGTTCTTC.

The chain couples TRBV18 to TRBJ2-5; no clear D. CDR3 length: 13 amino acids. Trimming cost V 3 bases and J 2 bases, with 7 bases left between them. Germline V CDR1 and CDR2: KGHSH, LQKENI. This CDR3 is CASSPRLQETQYF. The CDR3 coding sequence is TGTGCCAGCTCACCGAGACTTCAAGAGACCCAGTACTTC.

The chain joins TRBV27 to TRBJ2-7, with a weak D call TRBD1 (6 bases). The CDR3 consists of 12 residues. V lost 5 bases and J lost 9, with 14 bases in between. CDR1 MNHEY and CDR2 SMNVEV come from the germline V gene (reference sequence). The CDR3 nucleotides read TGTGCCAGCAGTCAACAGGGTGGGGGGCAGTACTTC. Residues: CASSQQGGGQYF.

V usage is TRBV30 and J usage is TRBJ1-3; no clear D. V was trimmed by 3 bases and J by 7 bases, leaving 13 bases between them. CDR3 length: 13 amino acids. Germline V gene data show CDR1 as GTSNPN and CDR2 as SVGIG (reference sequence). CDR3 sequence reads: CAWSPGLQNTIYF. The CDR3 DNA is TGTGCCTGGAGCCCCGGACTCCAGAACACCATATATTTT.

This clone has just a few counts. V and J are TRBV6-6 and TRBJ1-3; possible D gene TRBD1, 5 bases. The CDR3 spans 15 residues. Germline CDR1 is MNHNY and CDR2 is SVGAGI (reference sequence). V lost 7 bases and J 1 base, leaving 14 bases between the germline ends. CDR3 amino acids: CASILGGESGNTIYF. The CDR3 DNA reads TGTGCCAGCATCCTCGGGGGGGAGTCTGGAAACACCATATATTTT.

This chain uses TRBV5-8 with TRBJ1-5; D is unresolved. V was cut by 0 bases and J by 16 bases, with 8 bases left in between. The V gene's germline CDR1 is SGHTS and CDR2 YDEGEE. The CDR3 has 10 residues. The CDR3 DNA reads TGTGCCAGCAGCTTGGGAGGGTTACATTTT. It encodes CASSLGGLHF.